The entry below gives a single T cell receptor beta chain sequence along with its context. Its cognate antigen has yet to be identified. Base qualities are not at hand, and no much larger clone is one base apart. Explained via the paper, the treatment or condition label denotes: in vitro stimulation with specific CMV peptide epitopes to enrich CMV-specific T cells. These data originate in a study of T cell repertoires in cytomegalovirus infection (dated by TCRdb to 2018 to 2020). Study-wide context: Recently identified HLA-C-restricted CMV epitopes, whose presentation resists viral immunomodulation, were targeted by peptide stimulations together with well-studied HLA-B-restricted epitopes. Because public TCR beta signatures pointed to carriage of CMV infection together with the matching HLA type, the HLA type of each donor mattered for the analysis.

Results the study describes overall, beyond this receptor: In both this cohort and an independent cohort of several hundred donors, the cumulative frequency of public TCR beta family members distinguished carriers of CMV infection plus the relevant HLA type. In the ex vivo response, HLA-C-restricted CMV-specific TCR beta clonotypes were dominant, and in two of eight donors the single most frequent clonotype came from this HLA-C-restricted group.

The run used an Illumina HiSeq 1500. TCRdb took the public reads, trimmed them with fastp at Q25, ran MiXCR for clone calling and kept in-frame beta chains. Rows matching on CDR3 protein sequence are summarized as one entry with the most common DNA and genes. In all, the sample holds about 310,000 distinct CDR3 sequences, and around 25% of those were seen once. Clones ranked in the top ten supply about an eighth of the sample. Trimming takes 5 bases from V and 8 bases from J, and the germline ends sit 22 bases apart. The CDR1 and CDR2 encoded by the germline V gene (reference sequence) are LNHDA and SQIVND. Measured from the cysteine to the phenylalanine, the CDR3 is 16 residues long. Only the CDR3 portion is preserved as DNA: 48 bases, with reading frame beginning at the first base.

The chain was built from TRBV19 and TRBJ2-1; the D gene is perhaps TRBD2, on 6 matching bases. This clonotype was obtained from a human donor in good health (CMV status not recorded). Some clones in this sample may be carry-over from other donors' samples. The input for sequencing was cultured PBMCs, taken from culture after CMV antigen stimulation. The CDR3 sequence is CASSPEGRTGVDEQFF. The sequenced DNA is TGTGCCAGTAGTCCCGAGGGCCGTACGGGAGTGGATGAGCAGTTCTTC.